This T cell receptor beta chain was sequenced during a study of cytomegalovirus exposure and HLA in healthy donors. Study at large: An early release of data contained 80 million to 85 million unique TCRs, which came from HLA-typed donors. Broader study findings: In a later analysis, an Asian-associated ancestry cluster reportedly showed fewer N-insertions than the roughly 730-donor mean. A later analysis reported that several of the most significant clusters appeared to be linked to common viral pathogens, among them Epstein-Barr virus.

The primer mix had 60 Vbeta and 13 Jbeta primers. Using immunoSEQ multiplex PCR, the repertoire was profiled, and TCRdb retains in-frame clones only, with some absent. The sample yields 200,000 to 250,000 clones, 78% seen once. With respect to this clone: Antigen specificity is unknown.

Healthy bone marrow donors made up the cohort. Germline CDR1 and CDR2: MNHEY and SMNVEV (reference sequence). This CDR3 contains 16 residues. V lost 0 bases and J lost 5; bases outside the gene matches: 10. The genes are TRBV27 and TRBJ2-7; 7 nucleotides agree with TRBD2. The source is a male donor in good health and CMV-seronegative. The sequencing input was PBMCs. The CDR3 DNA reads as TGTGCCAGCAGTTTATCGATGGCGGGAGTAGGCGACGAGCAGTACTTC. Its protein is CASSLSMAGVGDEQYF.